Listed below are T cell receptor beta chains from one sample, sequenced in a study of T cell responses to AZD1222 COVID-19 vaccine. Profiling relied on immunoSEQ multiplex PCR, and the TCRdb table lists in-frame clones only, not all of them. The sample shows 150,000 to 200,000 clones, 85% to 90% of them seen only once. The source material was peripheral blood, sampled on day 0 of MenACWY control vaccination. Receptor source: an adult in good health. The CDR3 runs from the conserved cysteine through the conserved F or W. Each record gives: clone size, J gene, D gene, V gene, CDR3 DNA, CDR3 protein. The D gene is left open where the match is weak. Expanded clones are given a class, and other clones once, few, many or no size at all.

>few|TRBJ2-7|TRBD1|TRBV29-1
TGCAGCGCCACCGGACAGGCCCCCTACGAGCAGTACTTC
CSATGQAPYEQYF
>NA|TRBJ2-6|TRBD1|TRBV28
TGTGCCAGCAGTACACCGGGACAGGGCGGTCGTGGGGCCAACGTCCTGACTTTC
CASSTPGQGGRGANVLTF
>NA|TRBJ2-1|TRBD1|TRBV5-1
TGCGCCAGCAGCAGCACCCCGGGACAGGGGGCGCGGGGGCAGTTCTTC
CASSSTPGQGARGQFF
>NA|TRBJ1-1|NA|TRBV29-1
TGCAGCGTCGAGACAGGGAACACTGAAGCTTTCTTT
CSVETGNTEAFF
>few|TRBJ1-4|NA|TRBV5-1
TGCGCCAGCAGCTTGGACGTTGCAACTAATGAAAAACTGTTTTTT
CASSLDVATNEKLFF
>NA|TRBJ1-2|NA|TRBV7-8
TGTGCCAGCACCCGGACAGAGAACTATGGCTACACCTTC
CASTRTENYGYTF
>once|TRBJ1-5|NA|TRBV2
TGTGCCAGCAGTGAACGAGGAAGTCAGCCCCAGCATTTT
CASSERGSQPQHF
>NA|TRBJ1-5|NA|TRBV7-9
TGTGCCAGCAGCCGCGGGACCGCGAATCAGCCCCAGCATTTT
CASSRGTANQPQHF
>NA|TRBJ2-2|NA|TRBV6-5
TGTGCCAGCAGCCGGACTTACACCGGGGAGCTGTTTTTT
CASSRTYTGELFF
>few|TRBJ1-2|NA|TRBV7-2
TGTGCCAGCAGCTTAAGGGGCAGGATGAATGGCTACACCTTC
CASSLRGRMNGYTF
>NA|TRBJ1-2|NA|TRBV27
TGTGCCAGCAGCCGGGATGGCTATGGCTACACCTTC
CASSRDGYGYTF
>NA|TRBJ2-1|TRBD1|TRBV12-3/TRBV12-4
TGTGCCACCCGGACAGGGCCGGATGAGCAGTTCTTC
CATRTGPDEQFF
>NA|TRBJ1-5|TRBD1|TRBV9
TGTGCCAGCAGCTCAACCAGGGGGCAGGGCAATCAGCCCCAGCATTTT
CASSSTRGQGNQPQHF
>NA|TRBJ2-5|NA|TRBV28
TGTGCCAGCAGTTTATGGGGCGGGACCCAGTACTTC
CASSLWGGTQYF
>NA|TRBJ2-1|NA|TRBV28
TGTGCCAGCAGTTTCTCAGGGGAGACGGGTGAGCAGTTCTTC
CASSFSGETGEQFF
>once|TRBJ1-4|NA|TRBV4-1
TGCGCCAGCCGCGTCGTTATTGCGTCTAATGAAAAACTGTTTTTT
CASRVVIASNEKLFF
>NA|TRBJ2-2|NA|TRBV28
TGTGCCAGCAGTTTACTAGCGCCGGGGGTCACCGGGGAGCTGTTTTTT
CASSLLAPGVTGELFF
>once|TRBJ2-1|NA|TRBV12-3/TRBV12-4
TGTGCCAGCAGTTTAGGGTACAATGAGCAGTTCTTC
CASSLGYNEQFF
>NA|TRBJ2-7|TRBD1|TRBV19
TGTGCCAGTAGTCTAACCCGCGGCCGACAGGGTGGGATTTACGAGCAGTACTTC
CASSLTRGRQGGIYEQYF
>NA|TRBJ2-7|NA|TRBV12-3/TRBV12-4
TGTGCCAGCAGCCGGACCCCGCCCTACGAGCAGTACTTC
CASSRTPPYEQYF
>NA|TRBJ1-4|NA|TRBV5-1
TGCGCCAGCAGCTCGGACGGCCGGACTAATGAAAAACTGTTTTTT
CASSSDGRTNEKLFF
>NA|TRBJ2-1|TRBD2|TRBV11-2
TGTGCCAGCAGCGCCAGACTAGCGGGGGCCCCCTACAATGAGCAGTTCTTC
CASSARLAGAPYNEQFF
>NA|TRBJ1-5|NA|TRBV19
TGTGCCAGTAGTATTGGGGGAAGGGGCAATCAGCCCCAGCATTTT
CASSIGGRGNQPQHF
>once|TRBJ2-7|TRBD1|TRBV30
TGTGCCTGGAGCCAAAATCCCGGGACAGCCTACGAGCAGTACTTC
CAWSQNPGTAYEQYF